This paragraph reports one T cell receptor beta chain. V shed 10 bases and J 5 bases; nucleotides not matched to a gene: 14. CDR3 length: 14 amino acids. Per germline, CDR1 MNHEY and CDR2 SVGAGI. This entry belongs to a study of shared clonotypes between healthy human individuals. Repertoires were generated with immunoSEQ multiplex PCR, while TCRdb's copy carries only in-frame clones and drops some. The sample includes 2 million or so clones, 90% to 95% seen only once; the top ten take 0.13%. Sequencing was performed on naive CD4+ T cells sorted from blood. Subset noted: CD45RA+ positively selected. This sequence originates from a man younger than 35 in good health. The chain couples TRBV6-5 to TRBJ2-7; TRBD2 aligns across 7 bases. The CDR3 DNA sequence: TGTGCCACCTCAGATCGGGGGGATCAGGACGAGCAGTACTTC. It translates to CATSDRGDQDEQYF.